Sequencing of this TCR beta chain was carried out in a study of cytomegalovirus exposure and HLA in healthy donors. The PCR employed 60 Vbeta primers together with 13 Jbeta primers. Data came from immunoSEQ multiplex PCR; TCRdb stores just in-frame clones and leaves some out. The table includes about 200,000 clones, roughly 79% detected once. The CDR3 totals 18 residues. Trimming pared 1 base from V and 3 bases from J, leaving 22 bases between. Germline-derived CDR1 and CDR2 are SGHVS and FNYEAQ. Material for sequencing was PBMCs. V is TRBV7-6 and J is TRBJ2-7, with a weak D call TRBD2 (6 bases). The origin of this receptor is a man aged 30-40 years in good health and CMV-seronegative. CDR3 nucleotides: TGTGCCAGCAGCTTAGATCGCGGGATTACGCCAAGGGACTACGAGCAGTACTTC. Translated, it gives CASSLDRGITPRDYEQYF.